These 4 T cell receptor beta chains were all obtained from the same sample, sequenced in a study of control samples from healthy donors and cancer patients. Clones were sequenced by immunoSEQ multiplex PCR, and TCRdb holds only the in-frame ones, with some missing. This repertoire shows 130,000 or so clones, around 90% found once; its top ten account for about 2.5%. Input material: blood. The receptors derive from a middle-aged man in good health.

This chain joins TRBV7-3 and TRBJ2-1; D uncertain. Per the germline V gene, CDR1 is SGHTA and CDR2 is FQGTGA. Trimming shortened V by 3 bases and J by 0 bases, and 12 bases separated the two germline ends. The CDR3 runs to 16 residues. As DNA, the CDR3 is TGTGCCAGCAGCTTCGACGCATATAGCTCCTACAATGAGCAGTTCTTC. Its translation: CASSFDAYSSYNEQFF.

This clone was found once. The CDR3 DNA reads TGTGCCAGTAGTATAGAGGGGATTTTCAATCAGCCCCAGCATTTT. Translated, it gives CASSIEGIFNQPQHF. The V gene is TRBV19, the J gene TRBJ1-5; D is unresolved. V was shortened by 0 bases and J by 3 bases, with 9 bases between the two germline ends. This CDR3 is built from 15 residues. Germline CDR1 LNHDA, CDR2 SQIVND (reference sequence).

This chain uses TRBV10-3 with TRBJ2-3, with 7 bases aligning to TRBD1. The CDR3 sequence is 12 residues long. CDR1 is ENHRY and CDR2 is SYGVKD in the germline V gene. Germline trimming cut 7 bases from V and 7 bases from J; bases unmatched to any gene: 5. The CDR3 spells CAITGDSNTQYF. Written as DNA, the CDR3 is TGTGCCATCACCGGGGACAGTAATACGCAGTATTTT.

The V call is TRBV5-1, the J call TRBJ2-7; D gene ambiguous. CDR1 is SGHRS, CDR2 YFSETQ, per germline. The ends were cut back, 4 bases at V and 2 bases at J, with 4 bases in the middle. The CDR3 loop spans 11 amino acids. CDR3: CASSEAYEQYF. CDR3 nucleotides: TGCGCCAGCAGCGAAGCCTACGAGCAGTACTTC.